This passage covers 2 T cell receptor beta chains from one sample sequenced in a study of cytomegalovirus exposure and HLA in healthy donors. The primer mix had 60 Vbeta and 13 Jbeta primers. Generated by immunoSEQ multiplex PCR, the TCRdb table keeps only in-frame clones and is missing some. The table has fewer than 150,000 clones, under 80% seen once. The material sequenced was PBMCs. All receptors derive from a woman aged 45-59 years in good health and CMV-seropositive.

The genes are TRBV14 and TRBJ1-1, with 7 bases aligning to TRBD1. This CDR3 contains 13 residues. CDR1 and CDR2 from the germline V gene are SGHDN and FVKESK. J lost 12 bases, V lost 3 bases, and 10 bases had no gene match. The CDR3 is CASSQIGQVRSFF. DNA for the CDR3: TGTGCCAGCAGCCAGATAGGACAGGTTCGGTCTTTCTTT.

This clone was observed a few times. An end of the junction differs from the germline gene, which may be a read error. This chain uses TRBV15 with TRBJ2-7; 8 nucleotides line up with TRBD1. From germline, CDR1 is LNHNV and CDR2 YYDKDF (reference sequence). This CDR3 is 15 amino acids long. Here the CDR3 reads CATRRDRGNSYEQYF. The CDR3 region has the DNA TGTGCCACCAGGAGAGACAGGGGCAACTCCTACGAGCAGTACTTC. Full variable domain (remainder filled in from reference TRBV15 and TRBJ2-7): DAMVIQNPRYQVTQFGKPVTLSCSQTLNHNVMYWYQQKSSQAPKLLFHYYDKDFNNEADTPDNFQSRRPNTSFCFLDIRSPGLGDTAMYLCATRRDRGNSYEQYFGPGTRLTVT.